Shown below are 20 T cell receptor beta chains from a single sample sequenced in a study of blood T cell repertoires in COVID-19 (dated by TCRdb to the early 2020s). Receptors were amplified or captured by the immunoSEQ multiplex PCR assay. TCRdb stores this immuneACCESS table with in-frame sequences only. Part of the clones is absent; in the studies checked, under half of the shortfall reflects unresolved V genes, and no reason is known for the rest. A total of a few hundred thousand clones appear in this sample, more than 80% of them only once. Of the sample, 5.5% to 8% falls within the top ten clones. Sequencing was carried out using peripheral blood. The receptors were gathered from a woman between 50 and 59 years old with COVID-19, enrolled during active disease.

This chain connects TRBV15 to TRBJ2-1, with a weak D call TRBD2 (6 bases). CDR1 and CDR2 from the germline V gene are LNHNV and YYDKDF (reference sequence). This CDR3 comprises 14 residues. Trimming cost V 3 bases and J 3 bases, with 9 bases left between them. The CDR3 protein is CATSSGGSYNEQFF. CDR3 coding DNA: TGTGCCACCAGCAGTGGGGGGAGCTACAATGAGCAGTTCTTC. The entire variable domain, with the rest obtained from reference TRBV15 and TRBJ2-1, is as follows: DAMVIQNPRYQVTQFGKPVTLSCSQTLNHNVMYWYQQKSSQAPKLLFHYYDKDFNNEADTPDNFQSRRPNTSFCFLDIRSPGLGDTAMYLCATSSGGSYNEQFFGPGTRLTVL.

This chain links TRBV7-9 with TRBJ1-1; 9 nucleotides agree with TRBD1. V lost 2 bases and J lost 1; bases outside the gene matches: 8. CDR1 is SEHNR, CDR2 FQNEAQ, per germline (reference sequence). CDR3 length equals 17 residues. CDR3 sequence: CASSLKGTGIRNTEAFF. The DNA of the CDR3 is TGTGCCAGCAGCTTAAAGGGGACAGGGATCAGGAACACTGAAGCTTTCTTT.

This rearrangement joins TRBV7-8 to TRBJ2-7; the match to TRBD2 covers 8 bases. The CDR3 length is 15 residues. The germline CDR1 and CDR2 sequences are SGHVS and FQNEAQ. The V and J ends lost 5 bases and 0 bases, in that order; junction bases with no gene match: 6. The CDR3 nucleotides are TGTGCCAGCAGCGCACTAGCGGTATCCTCCTACGAGCAGTACTTC. Protein product: CASSALAVSSYEQYF.

The table lists this clone with a count of one. The J gene is TRBJ2-3, the V gene TRBV29-1, with TRBD2 matching over 8 bases. The CDR3 spans 14 residues. Trimming cost V 7 bases and J 4 bases; bases outside gene matches: 10. In germline, CDR1 is SQVTM, CDR2 ANQGSEA. CDR3 in amino acids: CSGTSGLVADTQYF. Written as DNA, the CDR3 is TGCAGCGGGACATCGGGACTAGTCGCAGATACGCAGTATTTT.

On this clone itself: One end of the junction is discordant with germline, which a read error may explain. The rearrangement joins TRBV6-1 to TRBJ2-7; D possibly corresponds to TRBD2 (6 bases). Germline V lookup: CDR1 MNHNS, CDR2 SASEGT. CDR3 size: 12 residues. CDR3 residues: CASSEFASERPF. CDR3 DNA sequence: TGTGCCAGCAGTGAATTCGCTAGCGAACGTCCATTC.

J is TRBJ1-1 and V is TRBV2; TRBD1 matches at 8 bases. Trimming cost V 3 bases and J 11 bases; bases outside gene matches: 8. The CDR3 covers 13 residues. Per the germline V gene, CDR1 is SNHLY and CDR2 is FYNNEI. The CDR3, as DNA: TGTGCCAGCAGTGACTCAGGGGGCCTCGTCGCTTTCTTT. It specifies CASSDSGGLVAFF.

CDR3 amino acids: CASSDNRSGFTYEQYF. The CDR3, as DNA: TGTGCCAGCAGTGACAATCGGAGCGGGTTTACCTACGAGCAGTACTTC. This sequence joins TRBV6-4 and TRBJ2-7; possibly TRBD2 for D (6 bases). CDR1 is MRHNA and CDR2 is SNTAGT in the germline V gene. CDR3 size: 16 residues. V shed 2 bases and J shed 2 bases, with 16 bases lying between them.

The J gene is TRBJ2-7, the V gene TRBV10-1; unclear D gene. Trimming removed 0 bases at V and 3 bases at J, with 6 bases between. Germline V lookup: CDR1 WNHNN, CDR2 SYGVQD (reference sequence). The CDR3 is 13 residues long. In DNA, the CDR3 is TGCGCCAGCAGTGAGTCGAGTCGCTACGAGCAGTACTTC. It encodes CASSESSRYEQYF.

The rearrangement links TRBV18 to TRBJ2-1, with 7 bases matching TRBD1. The CDR3 totals 14 residues. V lost 4 bases to trimming and J lost 5 bases; unmatched junction nucleotides: 5. CDR1 is KGHSH, CDR2 LQKENI, per germline. The CDR3 region has the DNA TGTGCCAGCTCACTAGACAGGGTTAACAATGAGCAGTTCTTC. This encodes CASSLDRVNNEQFF.

J is TRBJ2-3 and V is TRBV29-1; 7 nucleotides align to TRBD1. The CDR3 runs to 14 residues. CDR1 SQVTM and CDR2 ANQGSEA come from the germline V gene. J lost 2 bases, V lost 8 bases, and 10 bases had no gene match. The CDR3: CSHRPGQNTDTQYF. Here the CDR3 DNA reads TGCAGCCATCGACCGGGACAGAACACAGATACGCAGTATTTT.

J is TRBJ1-1 and V is TRBV30; perhaps TRBD1 as D (6 bases). V was pared by 4 bases and J by 5 bases, with 17 bases between. Germline values: CDR1 GTSNPN, CDR2 SVGIG (reference sequence). This CDR3 contains 14 residues. The CDR3 region has the DNA TGTGCCTGGATTAAACAGGGATTTGTGACTGAAGCTTTCTTT. It is translated as CAWIKQGFVTEAFF.

This clone was recorded a few times. This chain joins TRBV4-1 and TRBJ2-7; the D gene is possibly TRBD1 (8 bases). V was trimmed by 1 base and J by 3 bases, leaving 13 bases between them. The germline V gene encodes CDR1 MGHRA and CDR2 YSYEKL. The CDR3 totals 15 residues. The CDR3 bases are TGCGCCAGCAGCCAAGGACAGGGGAGGGGCTACGAGCAGTACTTC. It encodes CASSQGQGRGYEQYF.

In its sample, this clone was seen once. Distinct nucleotide sequences in the sample also encode this CDR3. The chain recombines TRBV5-1 with TRBJ2-1, with 10 bases aligning to TRBD2. Germline values: CDR1 SGHRS, CDR2 YFSETQ. The CDR3 covers 16 residues. J gave up 0 bases and V 2 bases, and 2 bases lay outside the gene matches. CDR3 nucleotides: TGCGCCAGCAGCTTAGTAGCGGGAGGCTCCTACAATGAGCAGTTCTTC. Translation: CASSLVAGGSYNEQFF.

This clone was recorded once. V and J are TRBV3-1 (or the pseudogene TRBV3-2) and TRBJ2-2; TRBD2 aligns across 8 bases. Trimming removed 2 bases from V and 2 bases from J; junction bases left unmatched: 10. This CDR3 has 18 amino acids. Germline loops: CDR1 LGHDT, CDR2 YNNKEL (reference sequence). The CDR3 coding sequence is TGTGCCAGCAGCCAAAGGGGGAAACTAGCGGTTAACACCGGGGAGCTGTTTTTT. It codes for CASSQRGKLAVNTGELFF.

The chain couples TRBV7-9 to TRBJ2-2, with D possibly TRBD1 on 7 matching bases. CDR1 is SEHNR, CDR2 FQNEAQ, per germline (reference sequence). This CDR3 region has 18 residues. The V gene lost 4 bases and the J gene lost 0 bases, with 18 bases spanning the gap. The CDR3 DNA is TGTGCCAGCAGCTCTCCTTACCGGGGGACAGCGAACACCGGGGAGCTGTTTTTT. This translates into CASSSPYRGTANTGELFF.

The chain is built from TRBV27 and TRBJ2-3; D is possibly TRBD1 (5 bases). Trimming cost V 5 bases and J 0 bases, with 9 bases left between them. The length of the CDR3 is 14 residues. Looked up from germline, CDR1 is MNHEY and CDR2 is SMNVEV (reference sequence). The CDR3: CASSDSKSTDTQYF. In DNA form, the CDR3 reads TGTGCCAGCAGTGACAGCAAAAGCACAGATACGCAGTATTTT.

The chain employs TRBV9 and TRBJ2-5; possibly TRBD1 for D (6 bases). In germline, CDR1 is SGDLS, CDR2 YYNGEE. The CDR3 runs 14 residues. Deletions cut 3 bases from V and 2 bases from J, with 11 bases between. Here the CDR3 DNA reads TGTGCCAGCAGCGATAAGGGGGAACAAGAGACCCAGTACTTC. It is translated as CASSDKGEQETQYF. Complete variable domain (other parts from reference TRBV9 and TRBJ2-5): DSGVTQTPKHLITATGQRVTLRCSPRSGDLSVYWYQQSLDQGLQFLIQYYNGEERAKGNILERFSAQQFPDLHSELNLSSLELGDSALYFCASSDKGEQETQYFGPGTRLLVL.

V usage is TRBV5-6 and J usage is TRBJ1-3; 10 nucleotides match TRBD1. The junction had 6 bases not matched to a gene; V was cut back by 4 bases and J by 2 bases. Per the germline V gene, CDR1 is SGHDT and CDR2 is YYEEEE. CDR3 length: 16 amino acids. The CDR3 region is CASSRGQGKAGNTIYF. As DNA, the CDR3 is TGTGCCAGCAGCCGGGGACAGGGGAAAGCTGGAAACACCATATATTTT.

This clone was seen a handful of times. The genes are TRBV19 and TRBJ1-2, with 8 bases lining up with TRBD1. Germline assignment: CDR1 LNHDA and CDR2 SQIVND (reference sequence). The CDR3 has 14 amino acids. J was trimmed by 3 bases and V by 5 bases; bases with no gene match: 5. CDR3 in amino acids: CASSPPDRDYGYTF. CDR3 DNA: TGTGCCAGTAGTCCTCCGGACAGGGACTATGGCTACACCTTC.

A single count supports this clone. CDR3 in amino acids: CASSPDAAGSTQYF. The DNA for the CDR3 is TGTGCCAGCAGCCCGGACGCGGCGGGGAGTACCCAGTACTTC. This chain links TRBV7-3 with TRBJ2-5; possible D gene TRBD2, 6 bases. V was pared by 5 bases and J by 8 bases, with 18 bases between. CDR3 length: 14 residues. Germline V gene lookup returns CDR1 SGHTA and CDR2 FQGTGA.